The rows below give T cell receptor beta chains drawn from one sample of a study of cytomegalovirus exposure and HLA in healthy donors. TCRdb's copy holds only in-frame clones and misses some; the assay was immunoSEQ multiplex PCR. The sample records approximately 140,000 clones, almost 80% being singletons. Sequenced input: PBMCs. The receptors originated from a woman aged 35 to 49 in good health and CMV-seropositive. Each CDR3 is given with its conserved first and last residue. Each record gives: D gene, clone size, V gene, J gene, CDR3 DNA, CDR3 protein. D genes are given only for firm matches. Size is stated for part of the rows, as once, few or many counts, or as a class when the clone is expanded.

d_gene: NA; abundance: NA; v_gene: TRBV9; j_gene: TRBJ2-2; CDR3nt: TGTGCCAGCAGCGTAAAGGAGGCCGGGGAGCTGTTTTTT; CDR3aa: CASSVKEAGELFF
d_gene: NA; abundance: few; v_gene: TRBV6-1; j_gene: TRBJ1-2; CDR3nt: TGTGCCACCCCCGAAGTGGCGGTCTATGGCTACACCTTC; CDR3aa: CATPEVAVYGYTF
d_gene: TRBD1; abundance: NA; v_gene: TRBV5-1; j_gene: TRBJ1-2; CDR3nt: TGCGCCAGCAGCTTGGGGCAGGGGGCGAACTATGGCTACACCTTC; CDR3aa: CASSLGQGANYGYTF
d_gene: NA; abundance: NA; v_gene: TRBV19; j_gene: TRBJ1-1; CDR3nt: TGTGCCAGTAGTATAAGGAGGGGGGGTATGAACACTGAAGCTTTCTTT; CDR3aa: CASSIRRGGMNTEAFF
d_gene: TRBD1; abundance: NA; v_gene: TRBV7-7; j_gene: TRBJ1-1; CDR3nt: TGTGCCAGCAGCTTATTTGTCCCGGGACAGGCGAACACTGAAGCTTTCTTT; CDR3aa: CASSLFVPGQANTEAFF
d_gene: NA; abundance: NA; v_gene: TRBV5-1; j_gene: TRBJ1-2; CDR3nt: TGCGCCAGCGCGGAAGTCCCTCAGCTTTGGGGCTCCACCTTC; CDR3aa: CASAEVPQLWGSTF
d_gene: TRBD1; abundance: NA; v_gene: TRBV6-1; j_gene: TRBJ1-4; CDR3nt: TGTGCCAGCAGTGATAGCGGACAGGGGCCATATGAAAAACTGTTTTTT; CDR3aa: CASSDSGQGPYEKLFF
d_gene: TRBD2; abundance: NA; v_gene: TRBV19; j_gene: TRBJ2-2; CDR3nt: TGTGCCAGTAGTTTCACTAGCGGGGGTGACACCGGGGAGCTGTTTTTT; CDR3aa: CASSFTSGGDTGELFF
d_gene: NA; abundance: once; v_gene: TRBV5-5; j_gene: TRBJ2-7; CDR3nt: TGTGCCAGCAGCCTGGACGGGACCTACGAGCAGTACTTC; CDR3aa: CASSLDGTYEQYF
d_gene: TRBD2; abundance: NA; v_gene: TRBV5-4; j_gene: TRBJ2-1; CDR3nt: TGTGCCAGCAGCTCTGGGACTAGCGGGGGGGATGAGTTCTTC; CDR3aa: CASSSGTSGGDEFF
d_gene: TRBD1; abundance: once; v_gene: TRBV11-3; j_gene: TRBJ2-7; CDR3nt: TGTGCCAGCAGCCCCGGGACAGACTCCTACGAGCAGTACTTC; CDR3aa: CASSPGTDSYEQYF
d_gene: NA; abundance: NA; v_gene: TRBV11-2; j_gene: TRBJ1-4; CDR3nt: TGTGCCAGCAGCTTATTGGAGTCCGAAAAACTGTTTTTT; CDR3aa: CASSLLESEKLFF
d_gene: NA; abundance: NA; v_gene: TRBV5-4; j_gene: TRBJ2-3; CDR3nt: TGTGCCAGCAGCAACCGGGTAGCGACCGCAGATACGCAGTATTTT; CDR3aa: CASSNRVATADTQYF
d_gene: TRBD1; abundance: few; v_gene: TRBV7-2; j_gene: TRBJ1-2; CDR3nt: TGTGCCAGCAGCCCAAGGGACAGCTTTAACTATGGCTACACCTTC; CDR3aa: CASSPRDSFNYGYTF
d_gene: NA; abundance: NA; v_gene: TRBV5-1; j_gene: TRBJ1-1; CDR3nt: TGCGCCAGCAGCTTGGAGGGGGGGTATTCGAACACTGAAGCTTTCTTT; CDR3aa: CASSLEGGYSNTEAFF
d_gene: TRBD1; abundance: NA; v_gene: TRBV7-2; j_gene: TRBJ1-1; CDR3nt: TGTGCCAGCAGCCGACAGGGGGGGATGAACACTGAAGCTTTCTTT; CDR3aa: CASSRQGGMNTEAFF
d_gene: TRBD2; abundance: NA; v_gene: TRBV7-6; j_gene: TRBJ2-3; CDR3nt: TGTGCCAGCAGCCGGGCTAGCGGGACAAGCACAGATACGCAGTATTTT; CDR3aa: CASSRASGTSTDTQYF
d_gene: NA; abundance: few; v_gene: TRBV28; j_gene: TRBJ1-2; CDR3nt: TGTGCCAGCAGTTTAGACAGCCCCCCGGGCCCCGACTTC; CDR3aa: CASSLDSPPGPDF
d_gene: NA; abundance: once; v_gene: TRBV7-3; j_gene: TRBJ2-2; CDR3nt: TGTGCCAGCAGCTTCGTAGGGGCAGATGGGGAGCTGTTTTTT; CDR3aa: CASSFVGADGELFF
d_gene: TRBD1; abundance: NA; v_gene: TRBV30; j_gene: TRBJ1-1; CDR3nt: TGTGCCTGGCTCGGACAGGGTGAAGCTTTCTTT; CDR3aa: CAWLGQGEAFF
d_gene: TRBD1; abundance: NA; v_gene: TRBV6-1; j_gene: TRBJ2-7; CDR3nt: TGTGCCAGCAGTGGGACAGGCAATTCCTACGAGCAGTACTTC; CDR3aa: CASSGTGNSYEQYF
d_gene: TRBD1; abundance: NA; v_gene: TRBV5-1; j_gene: TRBJ2-2; CDR3nt: TGCGCCAGCAGTCCCTCAGGGGGTTCGAACACCGGGGAGCTGTTTTTT; CDR3aa: CASSPSGGSNTGELFF
d_gene: TRBD1; abundance: few; v_gene: TRBV28; j_gene: TRBJ2-7; CDR3nt: TGTGCCAGCAGAACCCCCGGGACAGGGGTCTACGAGCAGTACTTC; CDR3aa: CASRTPGTGVYEQYF
d_gene: NA; abundance: NA; v_gene: TRBV9; j_gene: TRBJ1-3; CDR3nt: TGTGCCAGCAGCCCAGGCCCCTCGGGAGGAAACACCATATATTTT; CDR3aa: CASSPGPSGGNTIYF
d_gene: NA; abundance: NA; v_gene: TRBV7-9; j_gene: TRBJ2-1; CDR3nt: TGTTCCAGCAGCTTACTTGTGGGGCAGGGCAAGGATAATGAGCAGTTCTTC; CDR3aa: CSSSLLVGQGKDNEQFF
d_gene: NA; abundance: NA; v_gene: TRBV6-5; j_gene: TRBJ2-7; CDR3nt: TGTGCCAGCAGTTCACCCCGAGCACGCTCCTACGAGCAGTACTTC; CDR3aa: CASSSPRARSYEQYF
d_gene: NA; abundance: NA; v_gene: TRBV11-2; j_gene: TRBJ2-3; CDR3nt: TGTGCCAGCAGCTTTAATTTAGGGGGGGCAGGGACAGATACGCAGTATTTT; CDR3aa: CASSFNLGGAGTDTQYF
d_gene: TRBD1; abundance: NA; v_gene: TRBV2; j_gene: TRBJ2-2; CDR3nt: TGTGCCAGCAGGACAGGGACGGACACCGGGGAGCTGTTTTTT; CDR3aa: CASRTGTDTGELFF
d_gene: NA; abundance: NA; v_gene: TRBV4-1; j_gene: TRBJ2-7; CDR3nt: TGCGCCAGCAGCCAAGTCACAGGTATCCTACCCTACGAGCAGTACTTC; CDR3aa: CASSQVTGILPYEQYF
d_gene: TRBD1; abundance: NA; v_gene: TRBV2; j_gene: TRBJ1-1; CDR3nt: TGTGCCAGCAGTGCCGACAGGGGTTTCACTGAAGCTTTCTTT; CDR3aa: CASSADRGFTEAFF
d_gene: NA; abundance: NA; v_gene: TRBV6-5; j_gene: TRBJ1-1; CDR3nt: TGTGCCAGCATGAGCGTAGGCAGTCAGAACACTGAAGCTTTCTTT; CDR3aa: CASMSVGSQNTEAFF
d_gene: TRBD1; abundance: NA; v_gene: TRBV2; j_gene: TRBJ2-3; CDR3nt: TGTGCCAGCACTCCAGGAGAGGGGGCGGTTACAGATACGCAGTATTTT; CDR3aa: CASTPGEGAVTDTQYF
d_gene: TRBD2; abundance: NA; v_gene: TRBV10-3; j_gene: TRBJ2-1; CDR3nt: TGTGCCATCAACGGGGGGGGTTACAATGAGCAGTTCTTC; CDR3aa: CAINGGGYNEQFF
d_gene: TRBD1; abundance: NA; v_gene: TRBV5-6; j_gene: TRBJ2-7; CDR3nt: TGTGCCAGCAGCTTGGTCCGTTATAGGGGGCCCTACGAGCAGTACTTC; CDR3aa: CASSLVRYRGPYEQYF
d_gene: NA; abundance: NA; v_gene: TRBV5-1; j_gene: TRBJ2-7; CDR3nt: TGCGCCAGCAGGAGGGTTGGGCCTGGGTACGAGCAGTACTTC; CDR3aa: CASRRVGPGYEQYF
d_gene: NA; abundance: few; v_gene: TRBV4-1; j_gene: TRBJ1-4; CDR3nt: TGCGCCAGCGGGGAAGACAGGACCTTTAATGAAAAACTGTTTTTT; CDR3aa: CASGEDRTFNEKLFF
d_gene: TRBD2; abundance: NA; v_gene: TRBV11-2; j_gene: TRBJ2-1; CDR3nt: TGTGCCAGCAGCTTAGATCCGGGGCGGGGGTCCCCAGGGAATGAGCAGTTCTTC; CDR3aa: CASSLDPGRGSPGNEQFF
d_gene: TRBD1; abundance: NA; v_gene: TRBV19; j_gene: TRBJ2-7; CDR3nt: TGTGCCAGTAGTATAGGGGGACAGGGTAGACCAACCACGGGCGCCTCCAGAGAGCAGTACTTC; CDR3aa: CASSIGGQGRPTTGASREQYF
d_gene: NA; abundance: NA; v_gene: TRBV6-5; j_gene: TRBJ1-2; CDR3nt: TGTGCCAGCAGTTACCTGGGCGCTGGCTACACCTTC; CDR3aa: CASSYLGAGYTF
d_gene: NA; abundance: once; v_gene: TRBV11-2; j_gene: TRBJ2-3; CDR3nt: TGTGCCAGCAGCTTAGATGGTTCCTACACAGATACGCAGTATTTT; CDR3aa: CASSLDGSYTDTQYF
d_gene: TRBD2; abundance: NA; v_gene: TRBV9; j_gene: TRBJ2-1; CDR3nt: TGTGCCAGCAGCGTAGGTCCGGGGGGGCCTTCCGAGCAGTTCTTC; CDR3aa: CASSVGPGGPSEQFF
d_gene: TRBD1; abundance: NA; v_gene: TRBV9; j_gene: TRBJ2-7; CDR3nt: TGTGCCAGCAGCGCGTCGGGACAGGCGTTCTCCGAGCAGTACTTC; CDR3aa: CASSASGQAFSEQYF
d_gene: TRBD2; abundance: few; v_gene: TRBV19; j_gene: TRBJ2-1; CDR3nt: TGTGCCAGTAACCTGGGACTAGCGGAAACCTACAATGAGCAGTTCTTC; CDR3aa: CASNLGLAETYNEQFF
d_gene: TRBD1; abundance: NA; v_gene: TRBV4-1; j_gene: TRBJ2-7; CDR3nt: TGCGCCAGCAGCCAGGGACAGATGAGCTCCTACGAGCAGTACTTC; CDR3aa: CASSQGQMSSYEQYF
d_gene: TRBD2; abundance: NA; v_gene: TRBV7-2; j_gene: TRBJ2-7; CDR3nt: TGTGCCAGCAGCGTGGGACTAGCGGGGGGCGGCTCCTACGAGCAGTACTTC; CDR3aa: CASSVGLAGGGSYEQYF
d_gene: NA; abundance: NA; v_gene: TRBV29-1; j_gene: TRBJ1-4; CDR3nt: TGCAGCGTTTTCCTACAGCTGAATGAAAAACTGTTTTTT; CDR3aa: CSVFLQLNEKLFF
d_gene: NA; abundance: NA; v_gene: TRBV5-1; j_gene: TRBJ1-1; CDR3nt: TGCGCCAGCAGCTTACTACAGGGAACGAACACTGAAGCTTTCTTT; CDR3aa: CASSLLQGTNTEAFF